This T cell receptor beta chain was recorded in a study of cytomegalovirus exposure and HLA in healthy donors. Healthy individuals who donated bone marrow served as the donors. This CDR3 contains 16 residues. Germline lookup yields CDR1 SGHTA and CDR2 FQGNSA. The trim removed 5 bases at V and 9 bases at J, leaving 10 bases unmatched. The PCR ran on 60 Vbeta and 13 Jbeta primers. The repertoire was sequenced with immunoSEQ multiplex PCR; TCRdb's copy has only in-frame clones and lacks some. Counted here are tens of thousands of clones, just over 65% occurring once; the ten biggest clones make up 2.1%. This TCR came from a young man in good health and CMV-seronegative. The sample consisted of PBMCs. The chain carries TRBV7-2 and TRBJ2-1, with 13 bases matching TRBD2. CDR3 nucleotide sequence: TGTGCCAGCAGCCGCCGGACTAGCGGGAGAATTGGTGAGCAGTTCTTC. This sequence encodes CASSRRTSGRIGEQFF.